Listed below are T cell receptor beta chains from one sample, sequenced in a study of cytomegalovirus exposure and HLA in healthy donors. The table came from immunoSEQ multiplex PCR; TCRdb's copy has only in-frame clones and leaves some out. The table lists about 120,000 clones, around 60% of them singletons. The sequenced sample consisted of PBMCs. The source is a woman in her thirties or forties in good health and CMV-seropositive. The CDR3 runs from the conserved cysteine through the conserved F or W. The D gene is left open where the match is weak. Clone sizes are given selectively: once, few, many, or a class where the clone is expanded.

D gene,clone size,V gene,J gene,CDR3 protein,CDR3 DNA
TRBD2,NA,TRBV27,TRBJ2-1,CASYSGRAPFHEQFF,TGTGCCAGCTATAGCGGGAGGGCCCCGTTCCATGAGCAGTTCTTC
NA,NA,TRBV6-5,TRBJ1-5,CASSLGSGAAQHF,TGTGCCAGCAGCTTGGGCTCCGGTGCAGCCCAGCATTTT
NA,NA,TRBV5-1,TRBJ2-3,CASSGAGNTDTQYF,TGCGCCAGCTCTGGGGCGGGAAACACAGATACGCAGTATTTT
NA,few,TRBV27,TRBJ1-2,CASRSRGGGLGYTF,TGTGCCAGCAGATCTCGGGGAGGCGGGCTGGGCTACACCTTC
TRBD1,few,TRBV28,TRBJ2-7,CASSTGTGPPYEQYF,TGTGCCAGCAGTACCGGGACAGGACCTCCCTACGAGCAGTACTTC
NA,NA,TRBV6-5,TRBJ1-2,CASSYSQGSRGYTF,TGTGCCAGCAGTTATTCTCAGGGATCGCGAGGCTACACCTTC
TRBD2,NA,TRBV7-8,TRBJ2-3,CASSLTVIAGFTDTQYF,TGTGCCAGCAGCTTAACTGTTATAGCGGGGTTCACAGATACGCAGTATTTT
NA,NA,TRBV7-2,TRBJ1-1,CASSLQILNTEAFF,TGTGCCAGCAGCTTACAGATATTGAACACTGAAGCTTTCTTT
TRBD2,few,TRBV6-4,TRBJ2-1,CASSENPSGSEQFF,TGTGCCAGCAGTGAGAACCCTAGCGGGAGTGAGCAGTTCTTC
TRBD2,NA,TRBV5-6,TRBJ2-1,CASSPFSSGNEQFF,TGTGCCAGCAGCCCCTTTTCTAGCGGCAATGAGCAGTTCTTC
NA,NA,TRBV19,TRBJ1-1,CASSTWAGTEAFF,TGTGCCAGTAGTACATGGGCAGGGACTGAAGCTTTCTTT